The 32 T cell receptor beta chains reported below all come from one sample, sequenced in a study of beta chain features in type 1 diabetes. Regarding the study as a whole: Shortening that was moderate but significant affected the TCRB CDR3s of Type 1 diabetes patients in all four CD4+ subsets.

Their recognized antigens are unknown. Every bit of the isolated RNA underwent reverse transcription, so sequencing read expressed TCRB transcripts. Assay: immunoSEQ multiplex PCR; the TCRdb copy retains only in-frame clones and omits some. The sample has 500,000 to 800,000 clones; 9.5% to 15% are singletons. Specimen: naive CD4+ T cells from blood. The receptor set was obtained from a man aged 25 to 40 with type 1 diabetes.

This rearrangement joins TRBV6-6 to TRBJ1-2; no reliable D call. The V gene's germline CDR1 is MNHNY and CDR2 SVGAGI (reference sequence). V lost 4 bases and J lost 10, with 13 bases in between. The CDR3 has 12 amino acids. The CDR3 region is CASSSDRRVYTF. The CDR3 coding sequence is TGTGCCAGCAGTTCCGACCGAAGGGTCTACACCTTC.

This clone was found a few times. The V gene is TRBV5-1, the J gene TRBJ2-1; TRBD1 might be the D (5 bases). The V end was cut by 3 bases, the J end by 5 bases, with 12 bases between. CDR1 and CDR2 from the germline V gene are SGHRS and YFSETQ. The CDR3 extends over 14 amino acids. The CDR3 protein is CASSWGFRDNEQFF. CDR3 nucleotide sequence: TGCGCCAGCAGCTGGGGCTTCAGGGACAATGAGCAGTTCTTC. Full variable domain (remainder filled in from reference TRBV5-1 and TRBJ2-1): KAGVTQTPRYLIKTRGQQVTLSCSPISGHRSVSWYQQTPGQGLQFLFEYFSETQRNKGNFPGRFSGRQFSNSRSEMNVSTLELGDSALYLCASSWGFRDNEQFFGPGTRLTVL.

This chain connects TRBV20-1 to TRBJ1-1; D is unresolved. Trimming removed 6 bases at V and 3 bases at J, with 8 bases between. This CDR3 is built from 11 residues. Germline V gene lookup returns CDR1 DFQATT and CDR2 SNEGSKA (reference sequence). DNA for the CDR3: TGCAGTGCCCAACCTCACACTGAAGCTTTCTTT. Its protein product is CSAQPHTEAFF.

This clone was picked up a small number of times. This chain uses TRBV10-1 with TRBJ2-2; either TRBD1 or TRBD2 may supply D (5 bases each). This CDR3 contains 13 residues. Germline loops: CDR1 WNHNN, CDR2 SYGVQD (reference sequence). Trimming pared 0 bases from V and 6 bases from J, leaving 5 bases between. CDR3 loop: CASSESGAGELFF. Here the CDR3 DNA reads TGCGCCAGCAGTGAGTCGGGGGCCGGGGAGCTGTTTTTT.

This clone turned up a few times. The chain employs TRBV5-6 and TRBJ2-3; D gene ambiguous. The CDR3 spans 17 residues. V was pared by 3 bases and J by 4 bases, with 21 bases between. Looked up from germline, CDR1 is SGHDT and CDR2 is YYEEEE. CDR3 region: CASSSPNNLPPADTQYF. In nucleotides, the CDR3 is TGTGCCAGCAGCTCGCCAAATAACCTCCCCCCGGCAGATACGCAGTATTTT.

The V gene is TRBV30, the J gene TRBJ1-4; D might be TRBD1 (5 bases). Trimming cost V 7 bases and J 4 bases, with 10 bases left between them. Per the germline V gene, CDR1 is GTSNPN and CDR2 is SVGIG (reference sequence). The CDR3 contains 12 residues. The CDR3 nucleotides read TGTGCCTTAGGGGCCGTTAATGAAAAACTGTTTTTT. It translates to CALGAVNEKLFF.

This clone was seen a few times. V is TRBV19 and J is TRBJ1-2, with 7 positions matching TRBD1. The CDR3 consists of 14 residues. V dropped 7 bases and J dropped 4; count of bases not matched to a gene: 9. Germline CDR1 reads LNHDA; CDR2 reads SQIVND (reference sequence). The CDR3 loop is CASTVQGLAYGYTF. DNA of the CDR3: TGTGCCAGTACCGTACAGGGGCTGGCCTATGGCTACACCTTC.

A few counts support this clone. The chain couples TRBV5-1 to TRBJ2-3; TRBD2 matches 8 bases. There are 18 residues in the CDR3. V shed 0 bases and J 2 bases; nucleotides not matched to a gene: 11. Germline loops: CDR1 SGHRS, CDR2 YFSETQ. CDR3 amino acids: CASSLEVSGLANTDTQYF. CDR3 bases: TGCGCCAGCAGCTTGGAGGTCTCCGGACTAGCCAACACAGATACGCAGTATTTT.

This clone was counted between two and nine times. J is TRBJ2-1 and V is TRBV6-5, with TRBD2 as a possible D gene (6 bases). The CDR3 spans 15 residues. Per the germline V gene, CDR1 is MNHEY and CDR2 is SVGAGI. V gave up 3 bases and J gave up 6 bases, with 15 bases separating them. DNA of the CDR3: TGTGCCAGCAGTTATTTCGGGACCGGGGGCAATGAGCAGTTCTTC. Translation gives CASSYFGTGGNEQFF.

This clone has more than one count but fewer than ten. The V and J genes are TRBV6-6 and TRBJ2-5; the match to TRBD1 covers 9 bases. The length of the CDR3 is 14 residues. CDR1 and CDR2 (germline): MNHNY, SVGAGI (reference sequence). The V and J ends lost 5 bases and 3 bases, in that order; junction bases with no gene match: 4. DNA for the CDR3: TGTGCCAGCAGTCCGGGACAGGGAGAAGAGACCCAGTACTTC. Its protein is CASSPGQGEETQYF.

This clone was recorded a few times. At one end the junction does not follow the germline gene, possibly because of a read error. The chain joins TRBV7-7 to TRBJ1-1, with D perhaps matching TRBD1 (5 bases). The CDR3 runs to 13 residues. Germline CDR1 SSHAT, CDR2 FNYEAQ (reference sequence). The CDR3 loop reads CASSLTENTEAFF. The CDR3 nucleotides are TGTGCTAGCAGCTTGACAGAGAACACTGAAGCTTTCTTT. The variable domain in full, with the rest retrieved from reference TRBV7-7 and TRBJ1-1, is GAGVSQSPRYKVTKRGQDVTLRCDPISSHATLYWYQQALGQGPEFLTYFNYEAQPDKSGLPSDRFSAERPEGSISTLTIQRTEQRDSAMYRCASSLTENTEAFFGQGTRLTVV.

The table lists this clone with a few counts. This rearrangement joins TRBV9 to TRBJ1-4, with 9 nucleotides matching TRBD1. Germline V CDR1 and CDR2: SGDLS, YYNGEE. The CDR3 runs 17 residues. V trimming: 5 bases; J trimming: 6 bases; junction bases outside the gene matches: 14. The CDR3 DNA is TGTGCCAGCAGTGCCCGGGACAGGGCTCGGGGAGATGAAAAACTGTTTTTT. Translated: CASSARDRARGDEKLFF.

The chain has TRBV2 and TRBJ1-5; unclear D gene. Germline lookup yields CDR1 SNHLY and CDR2 FYNNEI. V gave up 3 bases and J gave up 7 bases, with 16 bases separating them. The CDR3 totals 15 residues. The CDR3 DNA is TGTGCCAGCAGTGATCCCGGGAGATCCCCCCAGCCCCAGCATTTT. Its translation: CASSDPGRSPQPQHF.

This clone has more than one count but fewer than ten. The rearrangement uses TRBV14 and TRBJ2-1; 11 nucleotides align to TRBD2. The CDR3 has 17 amino acids. The germline gives CDR1 SGHDN, CDR2 FVKESK. V lost 4 bases to trimming and J lost 5 bases; unmatched junction nucleotides: 10. The CDR3 coding sequence is TGTGCCAGCAGCCCCTTTAGCGGGGGGGCCGGCGACAATGAGCAGTTCTTC. Its protein product is CASSPFSGGAGDNEQFF.

This clone appeared a few times. This CDR3 reads CASSLGIGHRWGNQPQHF. The CDR3 DNA is TGTGCCAGCAGCTTAGGAATTGGGCATCGGTGGGGCAATCAGCCCCAGCATTTT. The chain recombines TRBV7-4 with TRBJ1-5; D remains unclear. This CDR3 is 18 amino acids long. The V end lost 1 base, the J end lost 2 bases, and 18 bases lay between the germline ends. Germline V gives CDR1 SGHVT, CDR2 SQSDAQ.

This clone was found a few times. The rearrangement links TRBV4-3 to TRBJ1-4; 9 bases map to TRBD1. V was clipped by 0 bases and J by 5 bases; unmatched bases: 1. The CDR3 loop spans 15 amino acids. Germline lookup yields CDR1 LGHNA and CDR2 YSLEER. The CDR3 DNA sequence: TGCGCCAGCAGCCAAGAGGGGACAGGGAATGAAAAACTGTTTTTT. This translates into CASSQEGTGNEKLFF.

This clone has just a few counts. Other DNA sequences from this sample encode an identical CDR3 as well. The V gene is TRBV12-5, the J gene TRBJ2-7; D is ambiguous. The length of the CDR3 is 11 residues. The germline V gene has CDR1 LGHNT and CDR2 FRNRAP. Trimming stripped 2 bases from V and 4 bases from J, with 3 bases between. CDR3 residues: CASGLTYEQYF. The CDR3 DNA sequence: TGTGCTAGTGGTTTGACTTACGAGCAGTACTTC.

The chain couples TRBV30 to TRBJ2-7; D is ambiguous. Germline loops: CDR1 GTSNPN, CDR2 SVGIG (reference sequence). Trimming left V 5 bases short and J 0 bases short, with 5 bases between. The CDR3 consists of 11 residues. The CDR3 coding sequence is TGTGCCTGGGCCTCCTCCTACGAGCAGTACTTC. Its translation is CAWASSYEQYF.

V usage is TRBV11-2 and J usage is TRBJ2-2; D is unclear. The germline V gene has CDR1 SGHAT and CDR2 FQNNGV. Trimming took off 5 bases at V and 6 bases at J, with 19 bases between the two ends. CDR3 length: 16 residues. The CDR3 region has the DNA TGTGCCAGCAGCGTACACCCACCCGGGTTTCCCGGGGAGCTGTTTTTT. It translates to CASSVHPPGFPGELFF.

The J gene is TRBJ2-7, the V gene TRBV30, with 8 bases fitting TRBD1. Per the germline V gene, CDR1 is GTSNPN and CDR2 is SVGIG (reference sequence). V trimming: 0 bases; J trimming: 5 bases; junction bases outside the gene matches: 6. The CDR3 totals 14 residues. The CDR3 reads CAWSVLQGADEQYF. The CDR3 region has the DNA TGTGCCTGGAGTGTACTGCAGGGGGCGGACGAGCAGTACTTC.

A few counts support this clone. The chain recombines TRBV4-3 with TRBJ2-7; 10 positions agree with TRBD2. V lost 4 bases to trimming and J lost 0 bases; unmatched junction nucleotides: 3. This CDR3 is 15 amino acids long. Per germline, CDR1 LGHNA and CDR2 YSLEER. For the CDR3, the DNA is TGCGCCAGCAGCCCAATAGCGGGGGGCTCCTACGAGCAGTACTTC. Translation: CASSPIAGGSYEQYF.

This clone was observed a few times. The chain links TRBV5-6 to TRBJ2-3, with D possibly matching TRBD2 (6 bases). The ends were cut back, 0 bases at V and 1 base at J, with 15 bases in the middle. The CDR3 consists of 17 residues. Per germline, CDR1 SGHDT and CDR2 YYEEEE. The CDR3 coding sequence is TGTGCCAGCAGCTTGGGGGCGGGATCCACCCGCACAGATACGCAGTATTTT. This gives the protein CASSLGAGSTRTDTQYF.

This clone has a handful of counts. V gene TRBV11-3 combines with J gene TRBJ1-1, with unresolved D. The CDR3 is 13 amino acids. V was pared by 3 bases and J by 2 bases, with 7 bases between. CDR1 and CDR2 (germline): SGHNT, YENEEA. CDR3 in amino acids: CASSFGRNTEAFF. The CDR3 nucleotides read TGTGCCAGCAGCTTTGGACGTAACACTGAAGCTTTCTTT.

The chain combines TRBV7-2 with TRBJ2-5, with 7 bases identical to TRBD2. Germline assignment: CDR1 SGHTA and CDR2 FQGNSA. This CDR3 is built from 13 residues. The J segment lost 7 bases and the V segment lost 2 bases, leaving 4 bases of the junction unmatched. The CDR3 nucleotides are TGTGCCAGCAGCTTAAACTGGGAGGGGACCCAGTACTTC. It codes for CASSLNWEGTQYF.

This clone was seen only a few times. The CDR3 reads CASTPAGDGQYF. The CDR3 region has the DNA TGTGCCAGCACCCCTGCAGGGGACGGGCAGTACTTC. This sequence joins TRBV11-2 and TRBJ2-7; D may be TRBD1 (6 bases). The V end lost 7 bases, the J end lost 9 bases, and 16 bases lay between the germline ends. CDR1 and CDR2 (germline): SGHAT, FQNNGV. This CDR3 spans 12 amino acids.

The chain combines TRBV6-5 with TRBJ1-1, with D possibly being TRBD1 (5 bases). The CDR3 runs to 15 residues. Germline CDR1 is MNHEY and CDR2 is SVGAGI. V was trimmed by 5 bases and J by 0 bases, leaving 13 bases between them. The CDR3 DNA reads TGTGCCAGCAGTGGGGACGGGGACCTGAACACTGAAGCTTTCTTT. Translating it yields CASSGDGDLNTEAFF.

The table lists this clone with a few counts. The chain employs TRBV7-3 and TRBJ2-1; D is perhaps TRBD1 (5 bases). Germline V gene sequence: CDR1 SGHTA, CDR2 FQGTGA. V gave up 2 bases and J gave up 4 bases, with 12 bases separating them. The CDR3 is made up of 15 amino acids. CDR3 DNA sequence: TGTGCCAGCAGCTTAGGCAGGGCCCCTTACAATGAGCAGTTCTTC. It specifies CASSLGRAPYNEQFF.

This chain connects TRBV19 to TRBJ1-2; possible D gene TRBD1, 5 bases. Trimming shortened V by 6 bases and J by 3 bases, and 14 bases separated the two germline ends. The germline gives CDR1 LNHDA, CDR2 SQIVND (reference sequence). This CDR3 is built from 14 residues. DNA for the CDR3: TGTGCCAGTAGATCTACCCAGGGAGACTATGGCTACACCTTC. It specifies CASRSTQGDYGYTF. Using reference TRBV19 and TRBJ1-2 for the parts outside the CDR3, the full variable domain is DGGITQSPKYLFRKEGQNVTLSCEQNLNHDAMYWYRQDPGQGLRLIYYSQIVNDFQKGDIAEGYSVSREKKESFPLTVTSAQKNPTAFYLCASRSTQGDYGYTFGSGTRLTVV.

The J gene is TRBJ2-3, the V gene TRBV19; the D gene is possibly TRBD1 (6 bases). The CDR3 length is 16 residues. CDR1 is LNHDA and CDR2 is SQIVND in the germline V gene (reference sequence). V was clipped by 6 bases and J by 0 bases, with 16 bases between them. DNA of the CDR3: TGTGCCAGTAGCCACAGGGCACCCCTAAGCACAGATACGCAGTATTTT. Translation: CASSHRAPLSTDTQYF.

This clone was observed a handful of times. This chain connects TRBV7-8 to TRBJ1-5; D not certain. Deletions cut 5 bases from V and 0 bases from J, with 11 bases between. Germline CDR1 and CDR2: SGHVS and FQNEAQ. The length of the CDR3 is 15 residues. The CDR3 sequence: CASSNRWGSNQPQHF. CDR3 nucleotides: TGTGCCAGCAGCAACCGTTGGGGTAGCAATCAGCCCCAGCATTTT.

This clone was detected only a few times. The CDR3 here is CAISTGSTLFGESPLHF. The CDR3 DNA is TGTGCCATCAGTACCGGCAGCACCCTCTTCGGCGAATCACCCCTCCACTTT. The rearrangement joins TRBV10-3 to TRBJ1-6; D ambiguous. Deletions cut 5 bases from V and 10 bases from J, with 24 bases between. CDR1 and CDR2 (germline): ENHRY, SYGVKD. This CDR3 contains 17 residues.

V usage is TRBV19 and J usage is TRBJ2-3, with 7 bases matching TRBD2. V was pared by 7 bases and J by 0 bases, with 10 bases of the junction left unmatched. CDR1 LNHDA and CDR2 SQIVND come from the germline V gene (reference sequence). The CDR3 is made up of 16 amino acids. CDR3 protein: CASIKTGGSSTDTQYF. The CDR3, as DNA: TGTGCCAGTATAAAGACGGGAGGATCTAGCACAGATACGCAGTATTTT.